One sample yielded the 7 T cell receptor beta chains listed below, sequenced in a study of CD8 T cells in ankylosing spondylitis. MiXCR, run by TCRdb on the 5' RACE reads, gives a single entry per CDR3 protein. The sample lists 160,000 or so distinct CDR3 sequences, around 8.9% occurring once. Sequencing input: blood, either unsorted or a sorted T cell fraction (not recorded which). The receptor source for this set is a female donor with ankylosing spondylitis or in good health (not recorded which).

The CDR3 spells CASSPTEREGRFYEQYF. The CDR3 coding sequence is TGTGCCAGCTCACCCACTGAGCGGGAGGGCCGATTCTACGAGCAGTACTTC. The chain recombines TRBV18 with TRBJ2-7; TRBD2 matches at 10 bases. J lost 3 bases, V lost 3 bases, and 11 bases had no gene match. Per the germline V gene, CDR1 is KGHSH and CDR2 is LQKENI. This CDR3 has 17 residues.

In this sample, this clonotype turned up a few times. The chain's CDR3 is CASSLEGRGMNTGELFF. Written as DNA, the CDR3 is TGTGCCAGCAGCTTAGAGGGCAGGGGCATGAACACCGGGGAGCTGTTTTTT. V and J are TRBV7-6 and TRBJ2-2; a possible D gene is TRBD1 (6 bases). Trimming took off 1 base at V and 1 base at J, with 13 bases between the two ends. CDR1 SGHVS and CDR2 FNYEAQ come from the germline V gene. The CDR3 contains 17 residues.

CDR3: CASSQDKGGPPLDEQFF. The CDR3 bases are TGCGCCAGCAGCCAAGATAAGGGCGGGCCCCCCTTGGATGAGCAGTTCTTC. The chain combines TRBV4-1 with TRBJ2-1; weak D call: TRBD2 (5 bases). The CDR3 covers 17 residues. Germline-derived CDR1 and CDR2 are MGHRA and YSYEKL. V was clipped by 0 bases and J by 8 bases, with 20 bases between them.

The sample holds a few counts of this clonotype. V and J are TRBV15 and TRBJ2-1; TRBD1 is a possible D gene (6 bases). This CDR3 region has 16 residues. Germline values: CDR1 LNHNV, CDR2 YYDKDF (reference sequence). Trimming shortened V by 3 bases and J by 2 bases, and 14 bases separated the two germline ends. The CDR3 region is CATSSEEGDPYNEQFF. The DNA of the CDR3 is TGTGCCACCAGCAGCGAAGAGGGGGACCCCTACAATGAGCAGTTCTTC.

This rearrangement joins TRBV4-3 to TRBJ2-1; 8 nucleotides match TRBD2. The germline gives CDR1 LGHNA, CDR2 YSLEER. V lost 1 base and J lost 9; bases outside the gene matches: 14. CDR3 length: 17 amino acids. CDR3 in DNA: TGCGCCAGCAGCCAAGTTGTCGGGACTAGGAGTGGCAGTGAGCAGTTCTTC. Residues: CASSQVVGTRSGSEQFF.

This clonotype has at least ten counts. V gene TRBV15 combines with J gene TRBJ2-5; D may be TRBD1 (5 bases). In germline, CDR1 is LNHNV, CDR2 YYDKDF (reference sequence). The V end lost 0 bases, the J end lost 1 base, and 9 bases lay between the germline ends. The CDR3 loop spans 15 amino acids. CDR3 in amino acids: CATSRDRQFQETQYF. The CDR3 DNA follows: TGTGCCACCAGCAGAGACCGACAGTTCCAAGAGACCCAGTACTTC.

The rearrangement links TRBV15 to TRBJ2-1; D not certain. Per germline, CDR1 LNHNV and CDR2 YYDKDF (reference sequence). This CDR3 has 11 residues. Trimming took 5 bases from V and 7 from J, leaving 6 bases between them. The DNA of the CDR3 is TGTGCCACCAGCGGTCCGAATGAGCAGTTCTTC. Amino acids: CATSGPNEQFF.